The 21 T cell receptor beta chains in this list originate from one sample, sequenced in a study of blood T cells in healthy people across ages. For the second PCR, which ran for about 6 to 11 cycles, a sample-barcoded 5' primer and a J-beta primer mix were used. TCRdb re-analysed the 5' RACE reads in MiXCR, keeping a single row per CDR3 protein. The table has around 900,000 distinct CDR3 sequences, under 30% seen once. The sample consisted of blood. The receptors derive from a woman of 80 years or more in good health.

This clonotype has a count of ten or more. The chain uses TRBV15 and TRBJ2-5; 9 positions agree with TRBD1. V lost 8 bases to trimming and J lost 5 bases; unmatched junction nucleotides: 3. CDR1 is LNHNV, CDR2 YYDKDF, per germline (reference sequence). The CDR3 is made up of 12 amino acids. CDR3 nucleotides: TGTGCCACCGGACAGGGGATTGAGACCCAGTACTTC. This encodes CATGQGIETQYF.

A word on this clonotype: One base away lies a much larger clone, so this may be a sequencing read error. The CDR3 region is CASTRRGDFDEQYF. The CDR3 DNA reads as TGCGCCAGCACTAGGCGGGGGGATTTCGATGAGCAGTACTTC. V and J are TRBV5-1 and TRBJ2-5; 8 bases fit TRBD2. Germline trimming cut 6 bases from V and 11 bases from J; bases unmatched to any gene: 15. Germline CDR1 SGHRS, CDR2 YFSETQ. CDR3 length equals 14 residues.

This clonotype was observed many times. The genes are TRBV5-5 and TRBJ1-5; 10 bases are a match to TRBD1. The CDR3 consists of 13 residues. CDR1 and CDR2 (germline): SGHKS, YYEKEE (reference sequence). V was pared by 6 bases and J by 9 bases, with 6 bases of the junction left unmatched. The CDR3 loop is CASTGTGDGPQHF. In nucleotides, the CDR3 is TGTGCCAGCACCGGGACAGGGGACGGGCCCCAGCATTTT. The full variable domain, rest sourced from reference TRBV5-5 and TRBJ1-5, is DAGVTQSPTHLIKTRGQQVTLRCSPISGHKSVSWYQQVLGQGPQFIFQYYEKEERGRGNFPDRFSARQFPNYSSELNVNALLLGDSALYLCASTGTGDGPQHFGDGTRLSIL.

This clonotype showed up just a few times. The chain links TRBV11-1 to TRBJ2-7; 8 bases align to TRBD2. The CDR3 runs to 22 residues. V gave up 4 bases and J gave up 2 bases; unmatched junction bases: 28. Per the germline V gene, CDR1 is SGHAT and CDR2 is FQDESV (reference sequence). The CDR3 is CASSSLSYRPTSGGPGAYEQYF. For the CDR3, the DNA is TGTGCCAGCAGCTCCCTCTCATACCGGCCCACTTCGGGGGGGCCGGGTGCCTACGAGCAGTACTTC.

This clonotype has ten or more counts. The rearrangement links TRBV21-1 to TRBJ2-7; whether TRBD1, the table's D call, matches the DNA was not checked. TRBV21-1 is a pseudogene segment. The CDR3 is 14 amino acids. The CDR3 DNA follows: TGTGCCACCGCACCGCGACAGGGCAACTACGAGCAGTACTTC. It specifies CATAPRQGNYEQYF.

About this clonotype itself: This could be a read error, since a much larger clone is one nucleotide away. The chain carries TRBV20-1 and TRBJ2-5, with D hard to call. V shed 1 base and J shed 11 bases, with 20 bases lying between them. The CDR3 runs to 14 residues. CDR1 and CDR2 from the germline V gene are DFQATT and SNEGSKA (reference sequence). The CDR3 is CSARAKIIGNEQYF. The CDR3 DNA reads as TGCAGTGCTAGAGCTAAAATTATTGGGAATGAGCAGTACTTC.

The table lists this clonotype with many counts. This chain joins TRBV29-1 and TRBJ1-2; 7 bases match TRBD1. From germline, CDR1 is SQVTM and CDR2 ANQGSEA. CDR3 length: 12 amino acids. The V and J ends lost 4 bases and 8 bases, in that order; junction bases with no gene match: 7. The CDR3 bases are TGCAGCGTTGCGGAGGGGGCGCAAGGCTACACCTTC. Translation: CSVAEGAQGYTF.

This clonotype came up many times. A much bigger clone sits one base away, suggesting this may be a read error. This chain joins TRBV4-3 and TRBJ1-6; perhaps TRBD1 as D (6 bases). CDR1 LGHNA and CDR2 YSLEER come from the germline V gene. There are 14 residues in the CDR3. In nucleotides, the CDR3 is TGCGCCAGCAGCCAACGGGACACTAATTCACCCCCCCACTTT. Amino acids: CASSQRDTNSPPHF.

This clonotype has ten or more counts. V gene TRBV6-1 combines with J gene TRBJ1-2; D may be TRBD1 (6 bases). The CDR3 loop spans 14 amino acids. V dropped 2 bases and J dropped 5 bases, with 12 bases sitting between them. From germline, CDR1 is MNHNS and CDR2 SASEGT. The CDR3 DNA sequence: TGTGCCAGCAGTGAACGGCAGGGGAGGTATGGCTACACCTTC. This translates into CASSERQGRYGYTF.

The sample holds many counts of this clonotype. This chain connects TRBV5-1 to TRBJ1-2; TRBD1 matches at 9 bases. Trimming cost V 2 bases and J 4 bases; bases outside gene matches: 3. CDR3 length equals 14 residues. CDR1 is SGHRS, CDR2 YFSETQ, per germline. The CDR3 sequence: CASSLTGGVYGYTF. The CDR3 region has the DNA TGCGCCAGCAGCTTAACAGGGGGCGTCTATGGCTACACCTTC. Based on the CDR3 plus reference TRBV5-1 and TRBJ1-2, the full variable domain is KAGVTQTPRYLIKTRGQQVTLSCSPISGHRSVSWYQQTPGQGLQFLFEYFSETQRNKGNFPGRFSGRQFSNSRSEMNVSTLELGDSALYLCASSLTGGVYGYTFGSGTRLTVV.

This clonotype has at least ten counts. V gene TRBV3-1 combines with J gene TRBJ2-5; 7 bases line up with TRBD2. Germline lookup yields CDR1 LGHDT and CDR2 YNNKEL (reference sequence). The ends lost 1 base at V and 5 bases at J; junction bases unmatched: 4. This CDR3 is 14 amino acids long. DNA of the CDR3: TGTGCCAGCAGCCAAGTTACTAGCGCCGAGACCCAGTACTTC. This gives the protein CASSQVTSAETQYF.

The chain couples TRBV20-1 to TRBJ2-7; TRBD1 aligns across 7 bases. The CDR3 is 15 amino acids. V was pared by 5 bases and J by 2 bases, with 12 bases of the junction left unmatched. CDR1 is DFQATT and CDR2 is SNEGSKA in the germline V gene (reference sequence). The CDR3 protein is CSAERRQGRPYEQYF. CDR3 sequence (DNA): TGCAGTGCTGAGCGGCGACAGGGCAGGCCCTACGAGCAGTACTTC.

Many counts were recorded for this clonotype. The CDR3 bases are TGCGCCAGCAGCCAAGCAGGCATCGGGGGGGAGACCCAGTACTTC. Encoded protein: CASSQAGIGGETQYF. The rearrangement links TRBV4-3 to TRBJ2-5; TRBD2 matches at 7 bases. Germline values: CDR1 LGHNA, CDR2 YSLEER. Trimming removed 1 base from V and 5 bases from J; junction bases left unmatched: 7. The CDR3 extends over 15 amino acids.

This clonotype was counted once. The V and J genes are TRBV29-1 and TRBJ1-6; 8 bases are a match to TRBD1. Per the germline V gene, CDR1 is SQVTM and CDR2 is ANQGSEA. CDR3 length: 13 amino acids. Losses at the gene ends were 5 bases for V and 6 bases for J; bases not matched to a gene: 3. DNA for the CDR3: TGCAGCGTTCGGACAGGGACTAATTCACCCCTCCACTTT. This gives the protein CSVRTGTNSPLHF.

This clonotype was detected only a few times. The chain combines TRBV2 with TRBJ2-3; tentatively, D is TRBD1 (5 bases). Trimming cost V 7 bases and J 3 bases, with 11 bases left between them. The CDR3 totals 13 residues. The germline V gene encodes CDR1 SNHLY and CDR2 FYNNEI. The CDR3 DNA reads TGTGCCAGCACTGGGGCTAGTACAGATACGCAGTATTTT. Translated: CASTGASTDTQYF.

This clonotype came up once. V usage is TRBV5-1 and J usage is TRBJ2-3; TRBD1 is a possible D gene (6 bases). This CDR3 is 16 amino acids long. Trimming stripped 4 bases from V and 0 bases from J, with 15 bases between. The germline CDR1 and CDR2 sequences are SGHRS and YFSETQ. The CDR3 loop reads CASSPDTGISTDTQYF. CDR3 coding DNA: TGCGCCAGCAGCCCAGATACAGGGATTAGCACAGATACGCAGTATTTT.

V and J are TRBV6-5 and TRBJ1-1; no clear D. The CDR3 is made up of 14 amino acids. Trimming removed 7 bases at V and 2 bases at J, with 14 bases between. Germline CDR1 is MNHEY and CDR2 is SVGAGI. DNA of the CDR3: TGTGCCAGCACCCCGGTTTCGGCTAACACTGAAGCTTTCTTT. Translation: CASTPVSANTEAFF.

Comments on this clonotype: A much bigger clone sits one base away, suggesting this may be a read error. The chain couples TRBV7-2 to TRBJ2-7, with 9 bases matching TRBD2. V shed 5 bases and J 4 bases; nucleotides not matched to a gene: 9. The CDR3 sequence is 15 residues long. CDR1 SGHTA and CDR2 FQGNSA come from the germline V gene. CDR3 region: CASSHRGLAQYEQYF. The CDR3 DNA reads as TGTGCCAGCAGCCATCGGGGACTAGCTCAATACGAGCAGTACTTC.

The chain uses TRBV24-1 and TRBJ2-7; D unresolved. This CDR3 region has 13 residues. Between the trimmed V and J ends, which lost 3 bases and 1 base, there was a span of 6 bases. Per germline, CDR1 KGHDR and CDR2 SFDVKD. Written as DNA, the CDR3 is TGTGCCACCAGTGATGACGTATCCTACGAGCAGTACTTC. It specifies CATSDDVSYEQYF.

This clonotype was picked up a small number of times. This chain uses TRBV12-3 or TRBV12-4 with TRBJ1-1, with D maybe TRBD1 (5 bases). Trimming took 6 bases from V and 1 from J, leaving 15 bases between them. The CDR3 is made up of 15 amino acids. Here the CDR3 DNA reads TGTGCCAGCAGGAAGGTACAGGAATCGAACACTGAAGCTTTCTTT. This codes for CASRKVQESNTEAFF.

This clonotype showed up just a few times. One base away lies a much larger clone, so this may be a sequencing read error. The V call is TRBV9, the J call TRBJ2-5, with D maybe TRBD1 (5 bases). CDR3 length equals 15 residues. Germline V gives CDR1 SGDLS, CDR2 YYNGEE. The V gene lost 0 bases and the J gene lost 5 bases, with 14 bases spanning the gap. CDR3 in amino acids: CASSVGVGPGETQYF. CDR3 DNA sequence: TGTGCCAGCAGCGTAGGGGTGGGGCCTGGGGAGACCCAGTACTTC.